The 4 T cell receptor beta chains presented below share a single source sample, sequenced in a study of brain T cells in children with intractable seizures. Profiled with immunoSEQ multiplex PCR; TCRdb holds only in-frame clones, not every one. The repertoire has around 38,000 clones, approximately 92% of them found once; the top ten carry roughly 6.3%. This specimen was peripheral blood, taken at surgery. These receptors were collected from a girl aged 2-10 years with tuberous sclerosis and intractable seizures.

The CDR3 DNA sequence: TGTGCCAGCAGCAACAGGGCTGGGGCCAACGTCCTGACTTTC. This translates into CASSNRAGANVLTF. The chain employs TRBV9 and TRBJ2-6, with TRBD1 as a possible D gene (6 bases). V lost 4 bases and J 2 bases, leaving 7 bases between the germline ends. Germline CDR1 is SGDLS and CDR2 is YYNGEE. This CDR3 spans 14 amino acids.

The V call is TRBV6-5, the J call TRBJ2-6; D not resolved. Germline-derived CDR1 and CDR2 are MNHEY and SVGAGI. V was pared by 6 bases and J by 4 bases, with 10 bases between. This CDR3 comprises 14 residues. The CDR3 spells CASSYRPGANVLTF. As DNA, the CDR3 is TGTGCCAGCAGCTATCGACCCGGGGCCAACGTCCTGACTTTC.

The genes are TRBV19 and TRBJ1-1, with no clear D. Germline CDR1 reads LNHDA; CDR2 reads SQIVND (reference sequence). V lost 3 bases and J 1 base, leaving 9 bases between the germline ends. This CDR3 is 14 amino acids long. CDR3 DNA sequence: TGTGCCAGTAGTATTCGTCAGGAGAACACTGAAGCTTTCTTT. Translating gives CASSIRQENTEAFF.

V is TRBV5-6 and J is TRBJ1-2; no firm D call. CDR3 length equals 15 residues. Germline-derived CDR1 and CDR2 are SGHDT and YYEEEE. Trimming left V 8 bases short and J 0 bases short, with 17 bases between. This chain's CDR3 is CASSHCEGTNYGYTF. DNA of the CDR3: TGTGCCAGTAGCCATTGCGAAGGGACTAACTATGGCTACACCTTC.